Each of the 23 T cell receptor beta chains below was sequenced from the same sample in a study of CD8 T cells in Susac syndrome. The authors reverse transcribed roughly 0.5 to 1 ug RNA with random hexamers. TCRdb passed the immunoSEQ multiplex PCR reads through MiXCR, listing each CDR3 protein once. The data show 150,000 to 200,000 distinct CDR3 sequences, 94% seen once. The sample taken for sequencing was CD4+ T cells from PBMCs. These receptors were taken from a human donor with multiple sclerosis.

The chain links TRBV15 to TRBJ1-5; no clear D. CDR1 and CDR2 (germline): LNHNV, YYDKDF (reference sequence). Trimming left V 6 bases short and J 4 bases short, with 7 bases between. The CDR3 runs to 12 residues. CDR3 sequence reads: CATRAINQPQHF. CDR3 coding DNA: TGTGCCACCAGAGCAATTAATCAGCCCCAGCATTTT.

This chain uses TRBV2 with TRBJ1-3; weak D call: TRBD1 (5 bases). The CDR3 is made up of 13 amino acids. The V gene's germline CDR1 is SNHLY and CDR2 FYNNEI. Trimming left V 7 bases short and J 4 bases short, with 11 bases between. The CDR3 DNA reads as TGTGCCAGCATGGCAGGGAACGGAAACACCATATATTTT. The encoded protein is CASMAGNGNTIYF.

This clonotype was found once. The V call is TRBV15, the J call TRBJ1-5; D possibly corresponds to TRBD1 (6 bases). V was clipped by 5 bases and J by 7 bases, with 21 bases between them. The CDR3 spans 16 residues. Germline V CDR1 and CDR2: LNHNV, YYDKDF (reference sequence). CDR3 bases: TGTGCCACCAGCGCCTATCTGGGGACATTATTCCAGCCCCAGCATTTT. It codes for CATSAYLGTLFQPQHF.

The chain links TRBV30 to TRBJ1-2, with a weak D call TRBD1 (5 bases). Per germline, CDR1 GTSNPN and CDR2 SVGIG (reference sequence). V was pared by 2 bases and J by 7 bases, with 14 bases between. CDR3 length: 13 amino acids. The CDR3 coding sequence is TGTGCCTGGAGTTCAGCCAGGGTGCGTGGCTACACCTTC. As protein: CAWSSARVRGYTF.

The V call is TRBV11-3, the J call TRBJ2-7, with D perhaps matching TRBD1 (6 bases). Trimming shortened V by 5 bases and J by 2 bases, and 13 bases separated the two germline ends. The CDR3 totals 14 residues. The germline gives CDR1 SGHNT, CDR2 YENEEA. CDR3 protein: CASSASRTAYEQYF. The DNA for the CDR3 is TGTGCCAGCAGCGCCTCGCGGACAGCCTACGAGCAGTACTTC.

The CDR3 is CSARDPQSRGTQYF. The CDR3 bases are TGCAGTGCTAGAGATCCCCAGTCCAGGGGTACGCAGTATTTT. V and J are TRBV20-1 and TRBJ2-3; D may be TRBD1 (6 bases). CDR3 length: 14 residues. Germline V gene lookup returns CDR1 DFQATT and CDR2 SNEGSKA (reference sequence). Between the trimmed V and J ends, which lost 0 bases and 8 bases, there was a span of 15 bases.

This chain joins TRBV29-1 and TRBJ1-2; no clear D gene. The CDR3 length is 12 residues. V lost 7 bases and J lost 8, with 17 bases in between. CDR1 is SQVTM and CDR2 is ANQGSEA in the germline V gene. The CDR3 coding sequence is TGCAGCGGCAGATACGGTGCTAGGGGCTACACCTTC. Amino acid sequence: CSGRYGARGYTF. The complete variable domain, with remaining parts taken from reference TRBV29-1 and TRBJ1-2, reads SAVISQKPSRDICQRGTSLTIQCQVDSQVTMMFWYRQQPGQSLTLIATANQGSEATYESGFVIDKFPISRPNLTFSTLTVSNMSPEDSSIYLCSGRYGARGYTFGSGTRLTVV.

The V and J genes are TRBV5-4 and TRBJ1-2; D possibly corresponds to TRBD1 (5 bases). This CDR3 spans 16 amino acids. The V end was cut by 4 bases, the J end by 6 bases, with 22 bases between. The germline gives CDR1 SGHNT, CDR2 YYREEE (reference sequence). CDR3 in amino acids: CASSVGPRGDADGYTF. The CDR3 region has the DNA TGTGCCAGCAGCGTGGGACCTAGGGGTGATGCGGATGGCTACACCTTC.

The rearrangement uses TRBV4-3 and TRBJ1-2, with 9 bases aligning to TRBD1. J gave up 1 base and V 4 bases, and 7 bases lay outside the gene matches. Germline V gene data show CDR1 as LGHNA and CDR2 as YSLEER. This CDR3 has 16 residues. In DNA, the CDR3 is TGCGCCAGCAGCCGGGCACAGGGGGCCGGTAACTATGGCTACACCTTC. Protein: CASSRAQGAGNYGYTF.

J is TRBJ2-5 and V is TRBV3-1; D not certain. Trimming pared 2 bases from V and 5 bases from J, leaving 9 bases between. Germline values: CDR1 LGHDT, CDR2 YNNKEL (reference sequence). The CDR3 contains 13 residues. The chain's CDR3 is CASSQRQRETQYF. CDR3 DNA: TGTGCCAGCAGCCAACGACAACGGGAGACCCAGTACTTC.

The chain employs TRBV6-2 or TRBV6-3 and TRBJ1-5; TRBD1 is a possible D gene (5 bases). Per the germline V gene, CDR1 is MNHEY and CDR2 is SVGEGT. The CDR3 covers 12 residues. The CDR3 DNA reads as TGTGCGGTGGGGGAGGGGAATCAGCCCCAGCATTTT. This gives the protein CAVGEGNQPQHF.

V usage is TRBV6-1 and J usage is TRBJ1-4; D is unresolved. The V end lost 6 bases, the J end lost 6 bases, and 8 bases lay between the germline ends. CDR1 MNHNS and CDR2 SASEGT come from the germline V gene. CDR3 length: 12 amino acids. The CDR3 sequence: CASRDGHEKLFF. In DNA, the CDR3 is TGTGCCAGCAGGGACGGTCATGAAAAACTGTTTTTT.

J is TRBJ1-1 and V is TRBV5-6, with a possible D match to TRBD1 (6 bases). Deletions cut 4 bases from V and 0 bases from J, with 13 bases between. The CDR3 contains 15 residues. Per germline, CDR1 SGHDT and CDR2 YYEEEE. CDR3 coding DNA: TGTGCCAGCAGCCTCCCGGGACACATGAACACTGAAGCTTTCTTT. Amino acid sequence: CASSLPGHMNTEAFF.

V and J are TRBV30 and TRBJ2-6; 8 bases map to TRBD1. Trimming cost V 1 base and J 6 bases; bases outside gene matches: 11. This CDR3 has 17 amino acids. Germline assignment: CDR1 GTSNPN and CDR2 SVGIG (reference sequence). The CDR3: CAWSARQGLVPANVLTF. Written as DNA, the CDR3 is TGTGCCTGGAGTGCCCGACAGGGGTTAGTCCCGGCCAACGTCCTGACTTTC.

The genes are TRBV5-1 and TRBJ2-5, with D possibly called TRBD1 or TRBD2 (5 bases each). The CDR3 runs 14 residues. V lost 7 bases and J lost 2, with 15 bases in between. CDR1 SGHRS and CDR2 YFSETQ come from the germline V gene. CDR3 nucleotide sequence: TGCGCCAGCCAGACCGGGACGGATCAAGAGACCCAGTACTTC. Residues: CASQTGTDQETQYF.

The rearrangement uses TRBV3-1 and TRBJ1-2; D gene ambiguous. The CDR3 is 14 amino acids. CDR1 and CDR2 from the germline V gene are LGHDT and YNNKEL (reference sequence). V was cut by 0 bases and J by 4 bases, with 9 bases left in between. In DNA form, the CDR3 reads TGTGCCAGCAGCCAAGATCGATCTTTCTATGGCTACACCTTC. It translates to CASSQDRSFYGYTF.

V and J are TRBV4-3 and TRBJ2-4, with D hard to call. The CDR3 covers 14 residues. Germline-derived CDR1 and CDR2 are LGHNA and YSLEER. The V end was cut by 4 bases, the J end by 9 bases, with 16 bases between. CDR3: CASSRSRRESIQYF. CDR3 coding DNA: TGCGCCAGCAGCCGTTCGAGGCGCGAGAGCATTCAGTACTTC.

This chain uses TRBV3-1 with TRBJ1-2; D might be TRBD1 (5 bases). The CDR3 loop spans 14 amino acids. Germline lookup yields CDR1 LGHDT and CDR2 YNNKEL (reference sequence). V lost 4 bases and J lost 8, with 17 bases in between. Here the CDR3 DNA reads TGTGCCAGCAGCCGAGGAGGGGTAGACGGCGGCTACACCTTC. This sequence encodes CASSRGGVDGGYTF.

The chain couples TRBV6-2 or TRBV6-3 to TRBJ1-5; D unresolved. Trimming removed 0 bases at V and 7 bases at J, with 13 bases between. CDR1 and CDR2 from the germline V gene are MNHEY and SVGEGT. The CDR3 contains 15 residues. CDR3 residues: CASSYSAKRAQPQHF. The CDR3 coding sequence is TGTGCCAGCAGTTACTCTGCTAAGCGGGCACAGCCCCAGCATTTT.

The CDR3 nucleotides are TGTGCCAGCAGCCCCAGCGGGAGTGCCGGGGAGCTGTTTTTT. The encoded protein is CASSPSGSAGELFF. The rearrangement links TRBV12-3 or TRBV12-4 to TRBJ2-2; TRBD2 matches 8 bases. After removal of 6 bases from V and 6 bases from J, the junction contained 6 bases not matched to a gene. CDR3 length equals 14 residues.

The V call is TRBV1, the J call TRBJ2-1; the DNA was not compared with TRBD2, the D call given in the table. TRBV1 is recorded as a pseudogene. CDR3 length equals 18 residues. The CDR3 region is CTSNPSGRWPWSYNEQFF. The CDR3 nucleotides read TGCACCAGCAACCCTAGCGGGAGGTGGCCTTGGTCGTACAATGAGCAGTTCTTC.

The rearrangement uses TRBV27 and TRBJ2-5; 7 bases line up with TRBD2. The germline CDR1 and CDR2 sequences are MNHEY and SMNVEV (reference sequence). The ends lost 6 bases at V and 7 bases at J; junction bases unmatched: 14. The CDR3 is made up of 15 amino acids. The CDR3 spells CASSPVGGSYGTQYF. The CDR3 bases are TGTGCCAGCAGCCCCGTGGGCGGGAGCTACGGGACCCAGTACTTC.

The chain uses TRBV7-2 and TRBJ2-1, with 9 bases that match TRBD1. Trimming took 5 bases from V and 2 from J; bases not matched to a gene: 7. Germline CDR1 and CDR2: SGHTA and FQGNSA. CDR3 length: 16 amino acids. CDR3 sequence (DNA): TGTGCCAGCAGCCCCGGGACAGGGAGGGCCTACAATGAGCAGTTCTTC. This gives the protein CASSPGTGRAYNEQFF.